This TCR beta chain was identified during a study of blood T cell repertoires in COVID-19 (dated by TCRdb to 2020 to 2022). As for the study more broadly: Samples from collaborators originated in the United States, Italy and Spain and spanned both the acute and convalescent phases of COVID-19. The material from the prospective study consisted of cDNA or gDNA derived from T cells, B-cell-depleted T cells, or PBMCs. Samples came from the ongoing ImmuneRACE study (first 160 participants) plus 1,254 subjects from 6 global collaborators. Subjects who had been exposed to COVID-19, were actively infected with it, or had recovered from it provided the deeply sampled blood TCRbeta repertoires that made up the dataset. The repertoires were released in a freely available public database intended as a resource for research on the immune response to SARS-CoV-2. Where available, HLA class I and class II types were taken from metadata supplied by the sample provider and were not determined by assay-based typing. A de-identified subject ID, COVID-19 status, age in years and sex were almost always included in the sample metadata.

What the work shows at the level of the full study, not this receptor alone: The quantity of clinical and demographic metadata differed by source and by participant and was supplied without curation.

TCRbeta CDR3 regions were amplified from genomic DNA by means of the immunoSEQ Assay, a bias-controlled multiplex PCR. Under the source paper's analysis protocol: Within the assay, amplification of reference gene primers was used to estimate how many nucleated cells each sample contained. To quantify the absolute abundance of each unique TCRbeta CDR3 rearrangement, sequence reads were collapsed and filtered. For each sample, productive Simpson clonality was calculated by taking the square root of Simpson's diversity index across productive rearrangements. The clones in this table, taken by TCRdb from immuneACCESS, are in-frame only. Not every clone is retained; where verified, under half of the shortfall comes from an unresolved V gene, and the cause of the rest is unknown. Clonal size and the V and J genes are those of that table, whereas D and trimming came from the DNA. The sample profile shows about 35,000 clones; approximately 82% of them were found once. Together, the top ten hold approximately 40% of the sample.

Each collaborating institution followed its own protocols to collect whole blood in K2EDTA tubes. For TCRbeta analysis, collaborators shipped samples in one of three forms: frozen whole blood, isolated PBMCs, or DNA extracted from either of those sample types. This clone was found once. Its specific antigen is unknown. Base qualities are not recorded, but no much larger clone differs from it by a single base. Sequencing was carried out using peripheral blood. This receptor was identified in a man older than 75 with active or convalescent COVID-19.

The DNA sequence is given as TGTGCCAGCAGCGTAGGGCTAGCGGGAGTCGCGTACAATGAGCAGTTCTTC. This codes for CASSVGLAGVAYNEQFF. The chain couples TRBV9 to TRBJ2-1; TRBD2 agrees with 10 junctional bases. Reading the germline V gene gives CDR1 SGDLS and CDR2 YYNGEE. V lost 0 bases and J lost 4 bases, and the count of bases not matched to a germline gene is 7. CDR3 length: 17 amino acids, cysteine to phenylalanine. This entry keeps only the CDR3 DNA: 51 bases, framed from base 1.